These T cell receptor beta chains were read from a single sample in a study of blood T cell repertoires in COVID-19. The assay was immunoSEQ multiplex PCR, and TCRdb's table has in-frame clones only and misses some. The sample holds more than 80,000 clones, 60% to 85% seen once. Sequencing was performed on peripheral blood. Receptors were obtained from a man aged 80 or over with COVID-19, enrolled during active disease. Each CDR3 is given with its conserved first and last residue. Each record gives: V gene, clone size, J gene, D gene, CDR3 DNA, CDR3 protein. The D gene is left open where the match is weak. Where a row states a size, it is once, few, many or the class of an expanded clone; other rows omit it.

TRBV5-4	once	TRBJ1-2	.	TGTGCCAGCAGCTTGGACGCGGGGGTGGATGGCTATGGCTACACCTTC	CASSLDAGVDGYGYTF
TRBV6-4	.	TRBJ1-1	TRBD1	TGTGCCAGCAGAGAGTCCGACAGGGGTAACACTGAAGCTTTCTTT	CASRESDRGNTEAFF
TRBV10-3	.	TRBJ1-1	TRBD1	TGTGCCATTCGGTTTGCCCGGGACAGTAACACTGAAGCTTTCTTT	CAIRFARDSNTEAFF
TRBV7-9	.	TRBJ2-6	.	TGTGCCAGCAGCTTTTGGCTTTCTGGGGCCAACGTCCTGACTTTC	CASSFWLSGANVLTF
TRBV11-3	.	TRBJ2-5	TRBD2	TGTGCCAGCAGCTTAGGTAGCGGGATTGGGGAAGAGACCCAGTACTTC	CASSLGSGIGEETQYF
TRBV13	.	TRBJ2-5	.	TGTGCCAGCAGCTTGGGGGGAGAAGGGCCAGAGACCCAGTACTTC	CASSLGGEGPETQYF
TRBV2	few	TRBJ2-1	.	TGTGCCAGCACTCCGGACAGAACCTACAATGAGCAGTTCTTC	CASTPDRTYNEQFF
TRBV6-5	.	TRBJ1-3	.	TGTGCCACCGGGAGGGGCAACATCGGAAACACCATATATTTT	CATGRGNIGNTIYF
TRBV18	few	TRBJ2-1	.	TGTGCCAGCTCACCAGACAGGTCCTCCTACAATGAGCAGTTCTTC	CASSPDRSSYNEQFF
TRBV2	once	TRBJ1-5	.	TGTGCCAGCAGTGAAGAGAGAGGACAGCCCCAGCATTTT	CASSEERGQPQHF
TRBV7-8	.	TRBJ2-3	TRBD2	TGTGCCAGCAGCTCTTCTAGCGGGAGATTCACAGATACGCAGTATTTT	CASSSSSGRFTDTQYF
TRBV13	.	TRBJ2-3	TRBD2	TGTGCCAGCAGCTTCCTTACTAGCGGGAGGGATCCAGATACGCAGTATTTT	CASSFLTSGRDPDTQYF
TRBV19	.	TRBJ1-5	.	TGTGCCAGTACGGTATATAGCAATCAGCCCCAGCATTTT	CASTVYSNQPQHF
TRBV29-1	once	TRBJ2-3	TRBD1	TGCAGCGTTGCTAGGACAGGGGGCCTAGATACGCAGTATTTT	CSVARTGGLDTQYF
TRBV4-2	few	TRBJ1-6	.	TGTGCCAGCAGCCAAGATGCGGGGAGTGATTCACCCCTCCACTTT	CASSQDAGSDSPLHF
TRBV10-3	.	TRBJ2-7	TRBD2	TGTGCCATCAGTGGACCCGCGGGTAGCGGGAGTGCGTACGAGCAGTACTTC	CAISGPAGSGSAYEQYF
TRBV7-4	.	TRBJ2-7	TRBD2	TGTGCCAGCAGCTTTGTCCTAGCGGGGGATTCCCGGATGGAGTGGGTCTACGAGCAGTACTTC	CASSFVLAGDSRMEWVYEQYF
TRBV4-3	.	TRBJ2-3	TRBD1	TGCGCCAGCAGCCAAGGGACAGGGAACCCCACAGATACGCAGTATTTT	CASSQGTGNPTDTQYF
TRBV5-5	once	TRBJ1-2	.	TGTGCCAGCAGCTTGGGCGGGGTTTATGGCTACACCTTC	CASSLGGVYGYTF
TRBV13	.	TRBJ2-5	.	TGTGCCAGCAGCCGCAGCGTTCAAGAGACCCAGTACTTC	CASSRSVQETQYF
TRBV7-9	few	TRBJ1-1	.	TGTGCCAGCAGCTTAGCGTCGGTCGGGAACACTGAAGCTTTCTTT	CASSLASVGNTEAFF
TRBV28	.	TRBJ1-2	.	TGTGCCAGCACCGGGGGGGGTCTCGGCTACACCTTC	CASTGGGLGYTF
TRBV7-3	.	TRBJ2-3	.	TGTGCCAGCAGCTTACTAGCAGTTGCTAGCACAGATACGCAGTATTTT	CASSLLAVASTDTQYF
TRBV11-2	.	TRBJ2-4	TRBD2	TGTGCCAGCAGCTTAGGGGGCGGGAGGTCCAAAAACATTCAGTACTTC	CASSLGGGRSKNIQYF
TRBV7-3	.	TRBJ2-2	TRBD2	TGTGCCAGCAGCTCCCCGGGACTAGCGGCCGGGGAGCTGTTTTTT	CASSSPGLAAGELFF
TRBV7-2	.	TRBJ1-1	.	TGTGCCAGCAGCCCCGGCCGCGGCACTGAAGCTTTCTTT	CASSPGRGTEAFF
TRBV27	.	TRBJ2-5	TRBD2	TGTGCCACCCAACCCGGAGGACTAGCGACAGAGACCCAGTACTTC	CATQPGGLATETQYF